The clone carrying this T cell receptor (beta chain) has ten or more counts. Its antigen is still unknown. The CDR3 spans 13 residues. CDR1 is MNHEY and CDR2 is SVGAGI in the germline V gene. The germline V and J ends were trimmed by 4 bases and 7 bases, with 10 bases remaining between them. The data derive from a study of T-cell reconstitution after alpha-beta-depleted transplantation in children. Findings and limits, study-wide: Reportedly, only several hundred clones from non-depleted graft cells drove alpha-beta T-cell counts at about two months. In some patients, recipient T cells and intrathymic progenitors surviving conditioning explained high day-60 diversity. A year post-transplant, T-cell counts and diversity derived mostly from newly produced T cells.

Unique molecular identifiers tagged the TCRbeta library. A single record per CDR3 protein comes from TCRdb applying MiXCR to the PCR reads. The sample has approximately 650,000 distinct CDR3 sequences; about an eighth are singletons. The TCR originated in a girl aged 2-9 years with congenital amegakaryocytic thrombocytopenia, due to receive a stem cell transplant. This chain joins TRBV6-5 and TRBJ2-2, with D unresolved. The sequences come from PBMCs, collected before TCRalphabeta/CD19-depleted stem cell transplant. CDR3 nucleotides: TGTGCCAGCAGTTTCCGGGTAGACGGGGAGCTGTTTTTT. This gives the protein CASSFRVDGELFF.